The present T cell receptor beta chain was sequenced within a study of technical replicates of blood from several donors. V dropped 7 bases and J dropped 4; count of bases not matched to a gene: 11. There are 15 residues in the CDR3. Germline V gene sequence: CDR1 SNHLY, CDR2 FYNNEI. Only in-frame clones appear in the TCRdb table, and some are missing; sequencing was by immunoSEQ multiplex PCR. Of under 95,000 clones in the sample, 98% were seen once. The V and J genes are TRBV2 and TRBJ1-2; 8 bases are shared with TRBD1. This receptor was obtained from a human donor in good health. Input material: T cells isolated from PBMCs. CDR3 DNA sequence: TGTGCCAGCACCCTAGGATCCGGGACAGGCTATGGCTACACCTTC. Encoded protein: CASTLGSGTGYGYTF.